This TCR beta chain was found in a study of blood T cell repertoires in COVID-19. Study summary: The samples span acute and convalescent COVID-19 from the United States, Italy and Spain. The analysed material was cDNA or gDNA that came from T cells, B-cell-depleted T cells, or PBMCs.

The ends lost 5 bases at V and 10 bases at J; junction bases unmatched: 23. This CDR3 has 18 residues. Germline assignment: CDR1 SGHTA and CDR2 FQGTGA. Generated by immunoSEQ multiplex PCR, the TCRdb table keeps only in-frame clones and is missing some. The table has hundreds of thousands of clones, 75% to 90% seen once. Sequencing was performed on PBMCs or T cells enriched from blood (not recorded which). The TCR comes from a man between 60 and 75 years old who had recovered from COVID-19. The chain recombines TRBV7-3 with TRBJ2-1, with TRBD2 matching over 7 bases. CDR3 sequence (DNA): TGTGCCAGCAGCGAATTTGGGCAGCGGGGTTCACCCAAGGGGGAGCAGTTCTTC. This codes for CASSEFGQRGSPKGEQFF.